This entry features one TCR beta chain sequence. Its antigen is still unknown. The data derive from a study of monozygotic twins with inflammatory bowel disease. The CDR3 extends over 15 amino acids. The germline V gene encodes CDR1 SEHNR and CDR2 FQNEAQ (reference sequence). Study-wide points: Patients with IBD had less TCRbeta diversity (inverse Simpson) than their healthy co-twins.

Per individual sample, eight separate reactions were used to make cDNA. The UMIs contained a 6-nucleotide sample barcode. They were added by template switching during cDNA synthesis. TCRdb re-called the 5' RACE reads and catalogs CDR3 proteins one per entry, DNA excluded. This sample contains some 440,000 distinct CDR3 sequences. The rearrangement joins TRBV7-9 to TRBJ2-3; TCRdb's D call of TRBD1 is untestable without DNA. Sequences were obtained from blood. This receptor was taken from a human donor with ulcerative colitis or Crohn's disease, or a healthy co-twin of an affected twin (not recorded which). This chain's CDR3 is CASSRQGQPADTQYF.